Shown below are 20 T cell receptor beta chains from a single sample sequenced in a study of shared clonotypes between healthy human individuals. Sequencing was performed with immunoSEQ multiplex PCR; in TCRdb, only in-frame clones are kept and a portion is missing. The data hold about 670,000 clones, with less than 80% observed a single time. The specimen was memory CD4+ T cells sorted from blood. Indicated subset: CD45RA-negative fraction. The receptors derive from a woman aged 25 to 39 in good health.

The V gene is TRBV5-1, the J gene TRBJ1-1; D uncertain. Germline loops: CDR1 SGHRS, CDR2 YFSETQ. V was trimmed by 0 bases and J by 7 bases, leaving 10 bases between them. The CDR3 is 13 amino acids. CDR3 bases: TGCGCCAGCAGCTTGGTGGCGGATTATGAAGCTTTCTTT. Protein product: CASSLVADYEAFF.

The CDR3 DNA is TGTGCCAGCAGCCCACTAGCGGGAGCCACAGATACGCAGTATTTT. Translating gives CASSPLAGATDTQYF. The genes are TRBV13 and TRBJ2-3; 11 nucleotides match TRBD2. J was trimmed by 2 bases and V by 5 bases; bases with no gene match: 3. The CDR3 loop spans 15 amino acids. The V gene's germline CDR1 is PRHDT and CDR2 FYEKMQ (reference sequence).

The chain recombines TRBV21-1 with TRBJ2-7. TRBV21-1 represents a pseudogene. The length of the CDR3 is 10 residues. In nucleotides, the CDR3 is TGTGCCAGCAGTTTCTACGAGCAGTACTTC. It yields the protein CASSFYEQYF.

The chain is built from TRBV7-8 and TRBJ2-5, with 7 bases aligning to TRBD2. The end of the DNA aligns better with TRBJ2-7, so the J call may be wrong. Germline CDR1 and CDR2: SGHVS and FQNEAQ. The CDR3 contains 13 residues. CDR3 region: CASSSLAGYEQYF. The CDR3, as DNA: TGTGCCAGCAGCTCGTTAGCGGGCTACGAGCAGTACTTC.

The CDR3 DNA reads TGTGCCAGCAGTCGACAAATGAACACTGAAGCTTTCTTT. Translation: CASSRQMNTEAFF. J is TRBJ1-1 and V is TRBV6-1; no clear D. Germline V gives CDR1 MNHNS, CDR2 SASEGT. This CDR3 has 13 residues. V lost 5 bases and J lost 0, with 7 bases in between.

This clone was recorded a few times. This sample also contains other DNA sequences that code for the same CDR3. The chain carries TRBV18 and TRBJ2-7; TRBD2 might be the D (5 bases). V shed 3 bases and J shed 5 bases, with 11 bases lying between them. Germline loops: CDR1 KGHSH, CDR2 LQKENI. This CDR3 comprises 13 residues. CDR3 loop: CASSPREGNEQYF. The CDR3 DNA reads TGTGCCAGCTCACCGAGGGAAGGGAACGAGCAGTACTTC.

The CDR3, as DNA: TGTGCCAGCACTTGGACTAGCGGGAGCTACGAGCAGTACTTC. As protein: CASTWTSGSYEQYF. The rearrangement links TRBV6-5 to TRBJ2-7, with TRBD2 matching 13 bases. The CDR3 spans 14 residues. J lost 3 bases, V lost 7 bases, and 3 bases had no gene match. The V gene's germline CDR1 is MNHEY and CDR2 SVGAGI.

CDR3 in amino acids: CASSQGRWGTEAFF. As DNA, the CDR3 is TGTGCCAGCTCACAAGGCCGGTGGGGGACTGAAGCTTTCTTT. This chain joins TRBV18 and TRBJ1-1, with D possibly TRBD1 on 5 matching bases. CDR1 and CDR2 (germline): KGHSH, LQKENI. The CDR3 is made up of 14 amino acids. Trimming removed 4 bases at V and 5 bases at J, with 14 bases between.

This clone has only one observation. J is TRBJ1-1 and V is TRBV5-1, with 11 bases that match TRBD1. V lost 7 bases, J lost 4 bases, and 6 bases stayed unmatched. Germline loops: CDR1 SGHRS, CDR2 YFSETQ. The CDR3 is 14 amino acids. CDR3 coding DNA: TGCGCCAGCCTAACCGGGACAGGGGGCACTGAAGCTTTCTTT. Encoded protein: CASLTGTGGTEAFF.

The chain is built from TRBV12-5 and TRBJ1-5, with no clear D. Trimming took off 5 bases at V and 2 bases at J, with 16 bases between the two ends. The CDR3 has 16 amino acids. From germline, CDR1 is LGHNT and CDR2 FRNRAP. CDR3 loop: CASGPRDVWGNQPQHF. DNA of the CDR3: TGTGCTAGTGGTCCGCGCGACGTCTGGGGCAATCAGCCCCAGCATTTT.

This chain connects TRBV27 to TRBJ1-1; the D gene is possibly TRBD1 (5 bases). The V gene lost 3 bases and the J gene lost 4 bases, with 12 bases spanning the gap. Germline-derived CDR1 and CDR2 are MNHEY and SMNVEV (reference sequence). This CDR3 comprises 14 residues. The CDR3 coding sequence is TGTGCCAGCAGTTTCTCAGGGTTTAGCACTGAAGCTTTCTTT. It specifies CASSFSGFSTEAFF.

The rearrangement links TRBV30 to TRBJ1-4; D remains ambiguous. Germline CDR1 reads GTSNPN; CDR2 reads SVGIG (reference sequence). Trimming pared 6 bases from V and 11 bases from J, leaving 16 bases between. The CDR3 has 12 residues. The CDR3 DNA is TGTGCCTGCAACGCCCCCCCGGGGAAACTGTTTTTT. Protein sequence: CACNAPPGKLFF.

J is TRBJ2-2 and V is TRBV6-5; no clear D gene. CDR3 length equals 13 residues. The germline gives CDR1 MNHEY, CDR2 SVGAGI. The V end was cut by 6 bases, the J end by 5 bases, with 10 bases between. In DNA, the CDR3 is TGTGCCAGCAGGGAAAAACCAACCGGGGAGCTGTTTTTT. Translating it yields CASREKPTGELFF.

This chain connects TRBV28 to TRBJ1-1, with D possibly matching TRBD1 (6 bases). CDR3 length: 15 amino acids. Germline lookup yields CDR1 MDHEN and CDR2 SYDVKM. Deletions cut 2 bases from V and 1 base from J, with 11 bases between. The DNA for the CDR3 is TGTGCCAGCAGTTTACCCCAGGGGCGGAACACTGAAGCTTTCTTT. It translates to CASSLPQGRNTEAFF. The full variable domain, in which reference TRBV28 and TRBJ1-1 provide the parts outside the CDR3, is DVKVTQSSRYLVKRTGEKVFLECVQDMDHENMFWYRQDPGLGLRLIYFSYDVKMKEKGDIPEGYSVSREKKERFSLILESASTNQTSMYLCASSLPQGRNTEAFFGQGTRLTVV.

J is TRBJ1-2 and V is TRBV4-2, with 12 bases lining up with TRBD1. The CDR3 runs 17 residues. The J segment lost 7 bases and the V segment lost 0 bases, leaving 9 bases of the junction unmatched. Germline values: CDR1 LGHNA, CDR2 YNFKEQ. CDR3 in amino acids: CASSQDGTGQGAGGYTF. CDR3 DNA: TGTGCCAGCAGCCAAGACGGAACGGGACAGGGGGCCGGTGGCTACACCTTC.

The V gene is TRBV19, the J gene TRBJ2-1, with D unresolved. V was pared by 1 base and J by 7 bases, with 17 bases between. CDR3 length equals 16 residues. The V gene's germline CDR1 is LNHDA and CDR2 SQIVND (reference sequence). The CDR3 region is CASSIGDLGNRNEQFF. Here the CDR3 DNA reads TGTGCCAGTAGTATAGGGGATTTGGGGAATCGGAATGAGCAGTTCTTC.

The J gene is TRBJ1-5, the V gene TRBV19; the D is unclear. The V end lost 8 bases, the J end lost 6 bases, and 14 bases lay between the germline ends. Germline values: CDR1 LNHDA, CDR2 SQIVND (reference sequence). This CDR3 is built from 13 residues. The CDR3 DNA follows: TGTGCCAGTGCCCGGGGAAATAGTCAGCCCCAGCATTTT. Translating gives CASARGNSQPQHF.

The V and J genes are TRBV7-8 and TRBJ2-7, with a tentative D call TRBD1 (5 bases). Germline V gene lookup returns CDR1 SGHVS and CDR2 FQNEAQ. V lost 5 bases and J 1 base, leaving 9 bases between the germline ends. The CDR3 contains 13 residues. CDR3 sequence: CASSRQTSYEQYF. Written as DNA, the CDR3 is TGTGCCAGCAGCCGACAGACGTCCTACGAGCAGTACTTC.

This clone occurred a few times. This chain links TRBV6-1 with TRBJ2-4, with D possibly being TRBD2 (5 bases). Trimming took off 4 bases at V and 10 bases at J, with 14 bases between the two ends. The CDR3 covers 13 residues. Germline values: CDR1 MNHNS, CDR2 SASEGT. The DNA for the CDR3 is TGTGCCAGCAGTGCCAGTACTAGAGGGATTCAGTACTTC. Amino acid sequence: CASSASTRGIQYF.

V gene TRBV27 combines with J gene TRBJ2-2; 11 bases match TRBD1. CDR3 length: 17 residues. CDR1 and CDR2 (germline): MNHEY, SMNVEV (reference sequence). J was trimmed by 6 bases and V by 2 bases; bases with no gene match: 8. The CDR3 DNA reads TGTGCCAGCAGTTTACGAGGACAGGGGGCTTGGGCCGGGGAGCTGTTTTTT. It yields the protein CASSLRGQGAWAGELFF.